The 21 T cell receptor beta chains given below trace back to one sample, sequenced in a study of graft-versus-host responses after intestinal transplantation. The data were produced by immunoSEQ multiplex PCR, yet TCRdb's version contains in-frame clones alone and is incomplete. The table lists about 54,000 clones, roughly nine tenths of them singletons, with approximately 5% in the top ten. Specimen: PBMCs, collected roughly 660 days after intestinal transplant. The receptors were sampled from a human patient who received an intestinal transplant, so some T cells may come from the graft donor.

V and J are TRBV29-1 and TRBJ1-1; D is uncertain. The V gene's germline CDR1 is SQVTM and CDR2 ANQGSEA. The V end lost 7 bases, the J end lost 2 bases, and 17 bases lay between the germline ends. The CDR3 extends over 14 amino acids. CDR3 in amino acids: CSAALPQLNTEAFF. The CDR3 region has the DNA TGCAGCGCGGCCCTTCCACAACTCAACACTGAAGCTTTCTTT.

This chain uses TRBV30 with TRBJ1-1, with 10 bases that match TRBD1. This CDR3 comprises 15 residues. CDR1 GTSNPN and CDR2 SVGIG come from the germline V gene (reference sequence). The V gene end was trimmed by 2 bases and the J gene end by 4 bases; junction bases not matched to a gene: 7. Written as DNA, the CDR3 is TGTGCCTGGAGTTCTCCGACAGGGGGCGTCACTGAAGCTTTCTTT. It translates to CAWSSPTGGVTEAFF.

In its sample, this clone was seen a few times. CDR3 protein: CSVGGADQPQHF. The CDR3 region has the DNA TGCAGCGTTGGGGGCGCGGACCAGCCCCAGCATTTT. The chain links TRBV29-1 to TRBJ1-5, with D possibly TRBD1 on 5 matching bases. CDR1 is SQVTM and CDR2 is ANQGSEA in the germline V gene. The length of the CDR3 is 12 residues. The germline V and J ends were trimmed by 4 bases and 7 bases, with 11 bases remaining between them.

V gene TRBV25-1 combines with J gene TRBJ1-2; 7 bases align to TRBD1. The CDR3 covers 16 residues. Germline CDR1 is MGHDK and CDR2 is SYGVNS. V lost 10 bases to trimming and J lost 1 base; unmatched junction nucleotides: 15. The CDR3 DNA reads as TGTGCCACCCCCATCCCGGCGGGACAGAATAACTATGGCTACACCTTC. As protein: CATPIPAGQNNYGYTF.

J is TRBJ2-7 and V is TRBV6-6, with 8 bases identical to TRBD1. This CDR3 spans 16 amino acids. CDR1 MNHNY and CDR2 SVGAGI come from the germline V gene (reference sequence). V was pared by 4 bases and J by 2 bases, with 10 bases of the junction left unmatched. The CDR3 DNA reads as TGTGCCAGCAGTTTCTTGCAGGGGGCGCCAGCCTACGAGCAGTACTTC. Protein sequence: CASSFLQGAPAYEQYF.

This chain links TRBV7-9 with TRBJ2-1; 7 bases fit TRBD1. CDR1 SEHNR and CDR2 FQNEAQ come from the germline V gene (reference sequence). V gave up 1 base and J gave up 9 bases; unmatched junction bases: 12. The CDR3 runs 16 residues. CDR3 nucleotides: TGTGCCAGCAGCTTAGGAGCGAGGACAGGCGGAGTTGAGCAGTTCTTC. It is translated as CASSLGARTGGVEQFF.

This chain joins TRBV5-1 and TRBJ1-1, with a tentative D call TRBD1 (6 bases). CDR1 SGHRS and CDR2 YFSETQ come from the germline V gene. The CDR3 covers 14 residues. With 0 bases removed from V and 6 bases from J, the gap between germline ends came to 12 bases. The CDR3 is CASSLVEQGSEAFF. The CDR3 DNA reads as TGCGCCAGCAGCTTGGTGGAACAGGGTTCTGAAGCTTTCTTT.

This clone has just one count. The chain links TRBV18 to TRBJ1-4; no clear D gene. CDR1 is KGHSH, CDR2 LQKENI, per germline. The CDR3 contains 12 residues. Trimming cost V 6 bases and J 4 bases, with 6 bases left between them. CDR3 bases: TGTGCCAGCTCTCGTCTTAATGAAAAACTGTTTTTT. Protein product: CASSRLNEKLFF.

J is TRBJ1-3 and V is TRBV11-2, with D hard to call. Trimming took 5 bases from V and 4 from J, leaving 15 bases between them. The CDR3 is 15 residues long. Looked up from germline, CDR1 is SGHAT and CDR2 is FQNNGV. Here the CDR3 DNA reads TGTGCCAGCAGCGCGGAGTTAGAGTTAGGAAACACCATATATTTT. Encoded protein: CASSAELELGNTIYF.

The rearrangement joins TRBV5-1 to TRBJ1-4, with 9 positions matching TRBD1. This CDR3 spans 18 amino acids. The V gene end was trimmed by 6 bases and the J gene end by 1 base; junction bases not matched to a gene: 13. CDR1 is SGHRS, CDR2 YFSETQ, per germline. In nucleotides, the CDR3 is TGCGCCAGCAAACTACAGGGGGCTGGGCTGGAAACTAATGAAAAACTGTTTTTT. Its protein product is CASKLQGAGLETNEKLFF.

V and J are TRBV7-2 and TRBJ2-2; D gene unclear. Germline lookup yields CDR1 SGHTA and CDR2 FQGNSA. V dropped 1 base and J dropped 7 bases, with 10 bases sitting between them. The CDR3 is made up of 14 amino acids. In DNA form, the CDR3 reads TGTGCCAGCAGCTTAGAGATAATCTACGGGGAGCTGTTTTTT. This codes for CASSLEIIYGELFF.

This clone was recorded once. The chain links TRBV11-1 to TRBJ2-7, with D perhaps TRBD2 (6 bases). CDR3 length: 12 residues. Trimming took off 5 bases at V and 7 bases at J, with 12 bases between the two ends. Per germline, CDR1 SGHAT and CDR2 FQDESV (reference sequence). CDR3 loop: CASSAGRGEQYF. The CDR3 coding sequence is TGTGCCAGCAGCGCGGGACGAGGGGAGCAGTACTTC.

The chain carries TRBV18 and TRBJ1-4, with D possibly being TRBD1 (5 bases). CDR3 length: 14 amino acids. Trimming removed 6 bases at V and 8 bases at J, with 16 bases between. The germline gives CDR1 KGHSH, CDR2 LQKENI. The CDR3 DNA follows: TGTGCCAGCTCGGCAGGGTATGAAGGAGAAAAACTGTTTTTT. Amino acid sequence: CASSAGYEGEKLFF.

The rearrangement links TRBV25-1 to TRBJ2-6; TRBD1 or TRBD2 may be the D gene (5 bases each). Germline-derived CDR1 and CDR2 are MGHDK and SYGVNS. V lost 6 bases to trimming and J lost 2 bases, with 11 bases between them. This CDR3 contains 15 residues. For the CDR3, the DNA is TGTGCCAGCAGCCCCGGGGCTGCTGGGGCCAACGTCCTGACTTTC. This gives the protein CASSPGAAGANVLTF. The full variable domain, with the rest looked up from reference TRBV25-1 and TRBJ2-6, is EADIYQTPRYLVIGTGKKITLECSQTMGHDKMYWYQQDPGMELHLIHYSYGVNSTEKGDLSSESTVSRIRTEHFPLTLESARPSHTSQYLCASSPGAAGANVLTFGAGSRLTVL.

The CDR3 nucleotides read TGTGCCAGCAGCGTAGCTGGGACAGGGAACTCTGGGGCCAACGTCCTGACTTTC. It translates to CASSVAGTGNSGANVLTF. The gene calls are TRBV9 and TRBJ2-6; 9 bases agree with TRBD1. V lost 0 bases to trimming and J lost 0 bases; unmatched junction nucleotides: 4. This CDR3 is 18 amino acids long. Per germline, CDR1 SGDLS and CDR2 YYNGEE.

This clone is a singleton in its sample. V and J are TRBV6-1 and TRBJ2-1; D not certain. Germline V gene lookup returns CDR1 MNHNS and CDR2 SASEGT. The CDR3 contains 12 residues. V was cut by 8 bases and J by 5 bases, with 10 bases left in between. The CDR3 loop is CASSRGNNEQFF. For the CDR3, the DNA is TGTGCCAGCTCCCGTGGCAACAATGAGCAGTTCTTC.

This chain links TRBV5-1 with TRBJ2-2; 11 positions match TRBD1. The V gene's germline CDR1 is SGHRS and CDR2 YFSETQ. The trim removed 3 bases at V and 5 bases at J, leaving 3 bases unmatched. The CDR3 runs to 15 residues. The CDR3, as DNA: TGCGCCAGCAGCTCCCGGGACAGGGGGACCGGGGAGCTGTTTTTT. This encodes CASSSRDRGTGELFF. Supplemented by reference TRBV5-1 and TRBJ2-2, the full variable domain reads KAGVTQTPRYLIKTRGQQVTLSCSPISGHRSVSWYQQTPGQGLQFLFEYFSETQRNKGNFPGRFSGRQFSNSRSEMNVSTLELGDSALYLCASSSRDRGTGELFFGEGSRLTVL.

The CDR3 coding sequence is TGTGCCAGCAGCCCAGGGGGCCAGCCCCAGCATTTT. This gives the protein CASSPGGQPQHF. The rearrangement uses TRBV6-6 and TRBJ1-5, with TRBD1 matching over 8 bases. CDR1 is MNHNY, CDR2 SVGAGI, per germline (reference sequence). The CDR3 has 12 amino acids. The ends lost 6 bases at V and 7 bases at J; junction bases unmatched: 2.

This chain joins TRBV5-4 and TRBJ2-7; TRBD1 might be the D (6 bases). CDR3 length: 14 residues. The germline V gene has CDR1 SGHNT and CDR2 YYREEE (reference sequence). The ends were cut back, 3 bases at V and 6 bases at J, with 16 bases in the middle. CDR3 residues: CASSSGTRRSEQYF. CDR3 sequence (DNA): TGTGCCAGCAGCTCCGGGACAAGGCGGTCCGAGCAGTACTTC.

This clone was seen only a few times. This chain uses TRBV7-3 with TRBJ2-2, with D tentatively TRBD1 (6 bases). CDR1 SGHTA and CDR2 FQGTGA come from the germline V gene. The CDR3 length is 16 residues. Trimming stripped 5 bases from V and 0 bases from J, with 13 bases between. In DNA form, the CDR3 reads TGTGCCAGCAGCCTACAGGGAACCTCGAACACCGGGGAGCTGTTTTTT. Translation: CASSLQGTSNTGELFF.

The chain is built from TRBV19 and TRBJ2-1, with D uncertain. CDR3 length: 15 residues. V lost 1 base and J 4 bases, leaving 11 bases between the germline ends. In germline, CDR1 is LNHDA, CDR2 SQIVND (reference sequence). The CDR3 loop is CASSIVPMNYNEQFF. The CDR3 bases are TGTGCCAGTAGTATAGTACCCATGAATTACAATGAGCAGTTCTTC.